The 13 T cell receptor beta chains given below trace back to one sample, sequenced in a study of blood T cell repertoires in COVID-19. The method was immunoSEQ multiplex PCR; TCRdb's version includes in-frame clones alone and lacks a portion of them. Of some 320,000 clones in the sample, roughly nine tenths were seen once. Specimen: PBMCs or T cells enriched from blood (not recorded which). These receptors originate from a young woman who had been exposed to COVID-19.

The chain is built from TRBV19 and TRBJ1-2; D is unclear. There are 14 residues in the CDR3. V shed 3 bases and J shed 2 bases, with 10 bases lying between them. Germline V lookup: CDR1 LNHDA, CDR2 SQIVND (reference sequence). The CDR3 nucleotides are TGTGCCAGTAGTATCGCGGATGGAAACTATGGCTACACCTTC. Encoded protein: CASSIADGNYGYTF.

This sequence joins TRBV5-1 and TRBJ2-7, with 10 positions matching TRBD1. CDR1 and CDR2 (germline): SGHRS, YFSETQ. Unmatched junction bases numbered 6, after V lost 4 bases and J lost 2 bases. The CDR3 loop spans 15 amino acids. In DNA form, the CDR3 reads TGCGCCAGCAGCCTAAGGACAGGGGGACCCTACGAGCAGTACTTC. It codes for CASSLRTGGPYEQYF.

This clone was recorded once. The chain carries TRBV6-4 and TRBJ1-6, with a tentative D call TRBD1 (5 bases). Germline V gene sequence: CDR1 MRHNA, CDR2 SNTAGT. CDR3 length: 14 residues. With 6 bases removed from V and 7 bases from J, the gap between germline ends came to 13 bases. CDR3 residues: CASSPTVFNSPLHF. The CDR3 DNA is TGTGCCAGCAGCCCGACAGTTTTCAATTCACCCCTCCACTTT.

This clone turned up a few times. V is TRBV19 and J is TRBJ1-5; 9 nucleotides match TRBD1. Per germline, CDR1 LNHDA and CDR2 SQIVND (reference sequence). With 7 bases clipped from V and 2 bases from J, the junction kept 6 bases outside the gene matches. The CDR3 totals 15 residues. The CDR3 loop is CASTWGQGRNQPQHF. CDR3 bases: TGTGCCAGTACCTGGGGACAGGGTCGCAATCAGCCCCAGCATTTT.

This clone has more than one count but fewer than ten. The chain is built from TRBV7-9 and TRBJ1-1; D possibly corresponds to TRBD1 (6 bases). The ends were cut back, 2 bases at V and 1 base at J, with 14 bases in the middle. This CDR3 comprises 16 residues. In germline, CDR1 is SEHNR, CDR2 FQNEAQ (reference sequence). CDR3 sequence reads: CASSLLGAVSNTEAFF. CDR3 nucleotides: TGTGCCAGCAGCTTACTGGGGGCCGTTTCGAACACTGAAGCTTTCTTT. Complete variable domain (other parts from reference TRBV7-9 and TRBJ1-1): DTGVSQNPRHKITKRGQNVTFRCDPISEHNRLYWYRQTLGQGPEFLTYFQNEAQLEKSRLLSDRFSAERPKGSFSTLEIQRTEQGDSAMYLCASSLLGAVSNTEAFFGQGTRLTVV.

The chain carries TRBV19 and TRBJ2-7; 10 nucleotides match TRBD1. There are 13 residues in the CDR3. Germline trimming cut 10 bases from V and 4 bases from J; bases unmatched to any gene: 7. Germline-derived CDR1 and CDR2 are LNHDA and SQIVND (reference sequence). The CDR3 here is CATRDRGTYEQYF. The CDR3 coding sequence is TGTGCCACCCGGGACAGGGGAACTTACGAGCAGTACTTC.

The chain has TRBV5-1 and TRBJ1-6, with a tentative D call TRBD1 (5 bases). CDR1 and CDR2 from the germline V gene are SGHRS and YFSETQ. The length of the CDR3 is 13 residues. V lost 2 bases and J lost 9, with 9 bases in between. CDR3 sequence: CASSFRDGSPLHF. The CDR3 DNA reads TGCGCCAGCAGCTTCAGGGATGGTTCACCCCTCCACTTT.

The chain combines TRBV2 with TRBJ2-6; TRBD1 might be the D (5 bases). The germline CDR1 and CDR2 sequences are SNHLY and FYNNEI. The CDR3 loop spans 15 amino acids. The ends were cut back, 6 bases at V and 2 bases at J, with 11 bases in the middle. CDR3 nucleotide sequence: TGTGCCAGCAGCTTGGACATGGCTGGGGCCAACGTCCTGACTTTC. It yields the protein CASSLDMAGANVLTF. The full variable domain, rest sourced from reference TRBV2 and TRBJ2-6, is EPEVTQTPSHQVTQMGQEVILRCVPISNHLYFYWYRQILGQKVEFLVSFYNNEISEKSEIFDDQFSVERPDGSNFTLKIRSTKLEDSAMYFCASSLDMAGANVLTFGAGSRLTVL.

This chain links TRBV5-6 with TRBJ1-2; D is undetermined. The CDR3 sequence is 13 residues long. Per germline, CDR1 SGHDT and CDR2 YYEEEE. V gave up 3 bases and J gave up 2 bases, with 8 bases separating them. As DNA, the CDR3 is TGTGCCAGCAGCTCCGGACTGAACTATGGCTACACCTTC. Encoded protein: CASSSGLNYGYTF.

The V call is TRBV3-1 (or the pseudogene TRBV3-2), the J call TRBJ2-1; 7 nucleotides match TRBD2. The trim removed 4 bases at V and 3 bases at J, leaving 6 bases unmatched. This CDR3 is built from 15 residues. Germline CDR1 and CDR2: LGHDT and YNNKEL (reference sequence). CDR3: CASSPTGGRYNEQFF. In DNA, the CDR3 is TGTGCCAGCAGCCCCACGGGGGGTCGCTACAATGAGCAGTTCTTC.

This chain uses TRBV15 with TRBJ1-3, with D tentatively TRBD1 (6 bases). The CDR3 totals 15 residues. The germline CDR1 and CDR2 sequences are LNHNV and YYDKDF (reference sequence). V shed 5 bases and J shed 4 bases, with 15 bases lying between them. The CDR3, as DNA: TGTGCCACCAGCCCTTCGCCAGGGGCCGGAAACACCATATATTTT. This encodes CATSPSPGAGNTIYF.

V usage is TRBV4-2 and J usage is TRBJ1-1; D ambiguous. Germline CDR1 is LGHNA and CDR2 is YNFKEQ. The CDR3 has 14 amino acids. V lost 0 bases to trimming and J lost 3 bases, with 8 bases between them. CDR3 bases: TGTGCCAGCAGCCAAGATGATAGCGACACTGAAGCTTTCTTT. Amino acids: CASSQDDSDTEAFF.

The rearrangement joins TRBV9 to TRBJ2-5, with a possible D match to TRBD2 (6 bases). The CDR3 is 14 amino acids. Trimming took 2 bases from V and 5 from J, leaving 13 bases between them. The germline V gene has CDR1 SGDLS and CDR2 YYNGEE. CDR3 sequence (DNA): TGTGCCAGCAGCGTGGGGACTGGTACGGAGACCCAGTACTTC. Translation gives CASSVGTGTETQYF.